Listed below are T cell receptor beta chains from one sample, sequenced in a study of blood T cell repertoires in COVID-19. Data came from immunoSEQ multiplex PCR; TCRdb stores just in-frame clones and leaves some out. The sample lists approximately 210,000 clones; around 82% were seen once. The sequenced material came from PBMCs or T cells enriched from blood (not recorded which). These receptors all stem from a man aged 30-40 years with acute COVID-19. Both conserved end residues are part of each CDR3. D genes are given only for firm matches. Size is stated for part of the rows, as once, few or many counts, or as a class when the clone is expanded.

clone size,D gene,V gene,J gene,CDR3 protein,CDR3 DNA
.,.,TRBV2,TRBJ2-3,CASSGGGYNTDTQYF,TGTGCCAGCAGCGGGGGTGGTTATAACACAGATACGCAGTATTTT
.,.,TRBV27,TRBJ2-7,CASSRSLLEQYF,TGTGCCAGCAGCCGTAGCCTGCTCGAGCAGTACTTC
.,TRBD1,TRBV5-1,TRBJ1-6,CASSLRQGGDSPLHF,TGCGCCAGCAGCTTGAGGCAGGGGGGTGATTCACCCCTCCACTTT
.,.,TRBV14,TRBJ1-6,CASSQDLASPLHF,TGTGCCAGCAGCCAAGATCTGGCTTCACCCCTCCACTTT
.,.,TRBV5-5,TRBJ1-3,CASSLVPTGASGNTIYF,TGTGCCAGCAGCTTAGTACCTACAGGAGCCTCTGGAAACACCATATATTTT
few,.,TRBV2,TRBJ2-3,CASSDGILGDTQYF,TGTGCCAGCAGTGACGGGATTTTGGGGGATACGCAGTATTTT
few,.,TRBV18,TRBJ1-2,CASSRDTLVYGYTF,TGTGCCAGCTCCCGGGACACCCTGGTTTATGGCTACACCTTC
.,.,TRBV7-9,TRBJ2-7,CASSQTNSPYEQYF,TGTGCCAGCAGCCAGACAAACAGTCCCTACGAGCAGTACTTC
.,TRBD1,TRBV9,TRBJ1-2,CASSPQEGGQTSYTF,TGTGCCAGCAGCCCCCAAGAAGGGGGACAGACAAGCTACACCTTC
.,.,TRBV28,TRBJ2-2,CASTKGGGTGELFF,TGTGCCAGCACCAAAGGGGGTGGTACCGGGGAGCTGTTTTTT
once,.,TRBV2,TRBJ1-2,CASSVRGYTF,TGTGCCAGCAGTGTTCGGGGCTACACCTTC
.,TRBD1,TRBV29-1,TRBJ1-4,CSVHRGGTNEKLFF,TGCAGCGTGCACAGGGGTGGCACTAATGAAAAACTGTTTTTT
.,.,TRBV3-1/TRBV3-2,TRBJ1-2,CASSRTSGGYTF,TGTGCCAGCAGCCGCACCTCCGGGGGCTACACCTTC
.,.,TRBV3-1/TRBV3-2,TRBJ1-1,CASSQVGQRVTEAFF,TGTGCCAGCAGCCAAGTAGGACAGCGTGTGACTGAAGCTTTCTTT
once,.,TRBV5-1,TRBJ1-2,CASSLRGHENYGYTF,TGCGCCAGCAGCTTGCGCGGACACGAAAACTATGGCTACACCTTC
.,TRBD1,TRBV4-1,TRBJ1-2,CASSQPTGGASYGYTF,TGCGCCAGCAGCCAACCGACAGGGGGCGCATCCTATGGCTACACCTTC
.,.,TRBV18,TRBJ1-1,CASSPQMNTEAFF,TGTGCCAGCTCGCCGCAGATGAACACTGAAGCTTTCTTT